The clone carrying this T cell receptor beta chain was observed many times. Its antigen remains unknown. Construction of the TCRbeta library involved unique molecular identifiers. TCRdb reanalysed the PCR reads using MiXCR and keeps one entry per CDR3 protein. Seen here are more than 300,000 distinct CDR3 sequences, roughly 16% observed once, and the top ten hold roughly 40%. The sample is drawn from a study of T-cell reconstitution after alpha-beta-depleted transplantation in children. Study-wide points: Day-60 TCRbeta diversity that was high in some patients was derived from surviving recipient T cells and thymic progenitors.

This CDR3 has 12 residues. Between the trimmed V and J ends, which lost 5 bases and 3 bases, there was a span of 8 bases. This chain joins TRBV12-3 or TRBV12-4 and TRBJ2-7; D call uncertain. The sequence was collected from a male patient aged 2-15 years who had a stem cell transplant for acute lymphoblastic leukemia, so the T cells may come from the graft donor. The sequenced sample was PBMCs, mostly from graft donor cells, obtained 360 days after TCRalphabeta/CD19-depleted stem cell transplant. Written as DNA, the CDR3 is TGTGCCAGCAGTCGAAGGATCTACGAGCAGTACTTC. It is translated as CASSRRIYEQYF.